This T cell receptor (beta chain) was obtained from a study of blood T cells in healthy people across ages. The V end was cut by 7 bases, the J end by 2 bases, with 23 bases between. The CDR3 extends over 16 amino acids. The germline V gene has CDR1 SQVTM and CDR2 ANQGSEA. A second PCR of about 6 to 11 cycles used a sample-barcoded 5' primer and a J-beta primer mix. Via MiXCR, TCRdb re-called the 5' RACE reads, giving one row per CDR3 protein. The table shows 1.8 million or so distinct CDR3 sequences, with more than 35% occurring only once. Sequencing was carried out using blood. The sequence was obtained from a human donor in good health. The chain joins TRBV29-1 to TRBJ1-1, with a weak D call TRBD1 (5 bases). The chain's CDR3 is CSEAPGTADFNTEAFF. CDR3 nucleotide sequence: TGCAGCGAGGCCCCCGGGACGGCGGATTTCAACACTGAAGCTTTCTTT. Complete variable domain (other parts from reference TRBV29-1 and TRBJ1-1): SAVISQKPSRDICQRGTSLTIQCQVDSQVTMMFWYRQQPGQSLTLIATANQGSEATYESGFVIDKFPISRPNLTFSTLTVSNMSPEDSSIYLCSEAPGTADFNTEAFFGQGTRLTVV.